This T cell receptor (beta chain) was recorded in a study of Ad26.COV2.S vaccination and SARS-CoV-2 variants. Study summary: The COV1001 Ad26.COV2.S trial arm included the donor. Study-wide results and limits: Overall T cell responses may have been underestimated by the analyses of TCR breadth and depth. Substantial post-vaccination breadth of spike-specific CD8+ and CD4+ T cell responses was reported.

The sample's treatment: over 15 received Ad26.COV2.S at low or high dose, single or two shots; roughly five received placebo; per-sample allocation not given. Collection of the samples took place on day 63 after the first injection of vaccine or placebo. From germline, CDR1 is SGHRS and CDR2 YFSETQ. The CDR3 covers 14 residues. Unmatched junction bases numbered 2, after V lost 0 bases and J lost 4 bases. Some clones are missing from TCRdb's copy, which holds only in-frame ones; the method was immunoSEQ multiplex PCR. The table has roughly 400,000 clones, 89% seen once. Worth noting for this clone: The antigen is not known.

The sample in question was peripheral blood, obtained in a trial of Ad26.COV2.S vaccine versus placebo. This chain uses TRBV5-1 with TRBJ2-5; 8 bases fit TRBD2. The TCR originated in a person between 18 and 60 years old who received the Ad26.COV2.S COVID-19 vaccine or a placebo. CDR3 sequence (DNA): TGCGCCAGCAGCTTGGACGCGGGAGGAGAGACCCAGTACTTC. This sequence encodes CASSLDAGGETQYF.